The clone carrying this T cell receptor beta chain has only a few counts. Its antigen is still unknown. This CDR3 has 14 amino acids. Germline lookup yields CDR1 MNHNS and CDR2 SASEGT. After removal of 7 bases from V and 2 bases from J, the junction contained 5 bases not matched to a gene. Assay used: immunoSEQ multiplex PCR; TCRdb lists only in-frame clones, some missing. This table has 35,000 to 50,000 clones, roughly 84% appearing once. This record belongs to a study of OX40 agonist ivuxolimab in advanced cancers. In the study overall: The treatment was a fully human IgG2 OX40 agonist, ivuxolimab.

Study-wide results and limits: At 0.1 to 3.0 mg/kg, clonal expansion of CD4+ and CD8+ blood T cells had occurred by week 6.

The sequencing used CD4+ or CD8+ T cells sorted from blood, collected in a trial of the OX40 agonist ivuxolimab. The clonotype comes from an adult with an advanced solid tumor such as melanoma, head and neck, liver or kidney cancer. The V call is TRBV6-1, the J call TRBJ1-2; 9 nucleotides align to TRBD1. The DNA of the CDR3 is TGTGCCAGCACACCGACAGGGGGAAACTATGGCTACACCTTC. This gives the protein CASTPTGGNYGYTF.